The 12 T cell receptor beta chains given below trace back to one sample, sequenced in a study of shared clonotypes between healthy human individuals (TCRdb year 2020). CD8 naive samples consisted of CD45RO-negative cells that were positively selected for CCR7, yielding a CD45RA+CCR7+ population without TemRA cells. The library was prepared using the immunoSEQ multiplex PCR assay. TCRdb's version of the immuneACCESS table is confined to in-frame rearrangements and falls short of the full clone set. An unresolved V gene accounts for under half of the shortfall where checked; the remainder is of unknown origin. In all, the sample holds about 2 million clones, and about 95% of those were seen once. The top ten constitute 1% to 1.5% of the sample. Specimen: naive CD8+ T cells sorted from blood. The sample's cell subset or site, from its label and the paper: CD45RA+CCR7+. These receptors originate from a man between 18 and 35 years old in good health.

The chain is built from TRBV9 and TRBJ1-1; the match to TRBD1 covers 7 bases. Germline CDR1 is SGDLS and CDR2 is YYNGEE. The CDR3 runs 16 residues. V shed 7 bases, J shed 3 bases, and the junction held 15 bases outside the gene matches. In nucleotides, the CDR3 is TGTGCCAGCGGACACAAATTGATAACAGGGGACACTGAAGCTTTCTTT. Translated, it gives CASGHKLITGDTEAFF.

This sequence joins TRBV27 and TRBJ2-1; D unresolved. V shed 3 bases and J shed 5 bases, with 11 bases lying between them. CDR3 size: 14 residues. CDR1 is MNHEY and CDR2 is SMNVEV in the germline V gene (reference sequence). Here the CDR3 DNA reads TGTGCCAGCAGTTTCCCCGGGTCTCACAATGAGCAGTTCTTC. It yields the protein CASSFPGSHNEQFF.

CDR3: CASSSGGAKNIQYF. CDR3 in DNA: TGTGCCAGCAGTTCAGGGGGCGCCAAAAACATTCAGTACTTC. The J gene is TRBJ2-4, the V gene TRBV27; 8 positions match TRBD1. CDR3 length: 14 amino acids. V lost 4 bases and J lost 1; bases outside the gene matches: 0. CDR1 and CDR2 (germline): MNHEY, SMNVEV (reference sequence).

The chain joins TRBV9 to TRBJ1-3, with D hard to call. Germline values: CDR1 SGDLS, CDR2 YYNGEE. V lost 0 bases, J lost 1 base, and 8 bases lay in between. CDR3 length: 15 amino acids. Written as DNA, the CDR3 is TGTGCCAGCAGCGTAGATGGGAGATCTGGAAACACCATATATTTT. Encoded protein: CASSVDGRSGNTIYF.

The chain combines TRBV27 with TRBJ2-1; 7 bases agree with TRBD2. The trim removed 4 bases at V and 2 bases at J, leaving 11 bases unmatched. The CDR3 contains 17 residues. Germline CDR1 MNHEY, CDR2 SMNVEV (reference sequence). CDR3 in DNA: TGTGCCAGCAGTTCCCGAGCGGCGGGAGTGCCCTACAATGAGCAGTTCTTC. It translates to CASSSRAAGVPYNEQFF.

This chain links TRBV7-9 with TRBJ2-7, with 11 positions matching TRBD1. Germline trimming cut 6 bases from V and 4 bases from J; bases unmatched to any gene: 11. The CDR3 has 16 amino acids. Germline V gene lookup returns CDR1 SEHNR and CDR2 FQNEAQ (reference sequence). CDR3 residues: CASREGGQGAGYEQYF. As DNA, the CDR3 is TGTGCCAGCAGGGAAGGAGGACAGGGGGCTGGATACGAGCAGTACTTC. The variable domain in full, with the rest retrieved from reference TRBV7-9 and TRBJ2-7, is DTGVSQNPRHKITKRGQNVTFRCDPISEHNRLYWYRQTLGQGPEFLTYFQNEAQLEKSRLLSDRFSAERPKGSFSTLEIQRTEQGDSAMYLCASREGGQGAGYEQYFGPGTRLTVT.

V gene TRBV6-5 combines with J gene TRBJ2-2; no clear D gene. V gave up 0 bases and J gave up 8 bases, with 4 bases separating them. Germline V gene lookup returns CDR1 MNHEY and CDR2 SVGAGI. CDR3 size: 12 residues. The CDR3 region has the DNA TGTGCCAGCAGTTACTCGCGGGGGGAGCTGTTTTTT. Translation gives CASSYSRGELFF.

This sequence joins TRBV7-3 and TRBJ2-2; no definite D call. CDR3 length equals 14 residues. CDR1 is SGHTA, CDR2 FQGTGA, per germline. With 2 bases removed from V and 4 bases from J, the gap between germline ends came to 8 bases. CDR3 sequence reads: CASSLLGPTGELFF. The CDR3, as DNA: TGTGCCAGCAGCTTATTAGGGCCCACCGGGGAGCTGTTTTTT.

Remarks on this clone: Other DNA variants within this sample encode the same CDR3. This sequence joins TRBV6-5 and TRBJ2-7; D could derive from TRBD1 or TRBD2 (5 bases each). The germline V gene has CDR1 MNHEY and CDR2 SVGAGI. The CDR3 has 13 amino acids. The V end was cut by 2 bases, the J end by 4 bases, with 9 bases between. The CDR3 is CASSYGWGYEQYF. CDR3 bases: TGTGCCAGCAGTTACGGATGGGGGTACGAGCAGTACTTC.

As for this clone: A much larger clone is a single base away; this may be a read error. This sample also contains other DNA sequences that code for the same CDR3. The CDR3 region has the DNA TGTGCCAGCAGCTTAGGACAGGGCTACGAGCAGTACTTC. Protein product: CASSLGQGYEQYF. The chain couples TRBV9 to TRBJ2-7, with 8 bases fitting TRBD1. The V gene end was trimmed by 4 bases and the J gene end by 3 bases; junction bases not matched to a gene: 3. This CDR3 comprises 13 residues. Germline V gene lookup returns CDR1 SGDLS and CDR2 YYNGEE. Drawing the rest from reference TRBV9 and TRBJ2-7, the complete variable domain is DSGVTQTPKHLITATGQRVTLRCSPRSGDLSVYWYQQSLDQGLQFLIQYYNGEERAKGNILERFSAQQFPDLHSELNLSSLELGDSALYFCASSLGQGYEQYFGPGTRLTVT.

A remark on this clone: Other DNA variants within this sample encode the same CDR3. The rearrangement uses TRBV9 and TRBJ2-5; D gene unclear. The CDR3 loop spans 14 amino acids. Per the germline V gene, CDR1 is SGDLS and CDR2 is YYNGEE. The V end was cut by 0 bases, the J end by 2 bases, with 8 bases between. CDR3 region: CASSVGLLQETQYF. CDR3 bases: TGTGCCAGCAGCGTAGGGCTCCTACAAGAGACCCAGTACTTC.

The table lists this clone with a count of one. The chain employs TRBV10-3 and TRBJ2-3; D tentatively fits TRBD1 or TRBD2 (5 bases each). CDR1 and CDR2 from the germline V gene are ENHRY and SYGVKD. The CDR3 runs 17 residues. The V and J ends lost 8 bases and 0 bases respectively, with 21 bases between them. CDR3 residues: CAIEYGTVNPSTDTQYF. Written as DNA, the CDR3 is TGTGCCATCGAGTACGGGACGGTCAATCCTAGCACAGATACGCAGTATTTT.